This T cell receptor beta chain stems from a study of human thymus T cells. TCRdb's table, derived via immunoSEQ multiplex PCR, lists solely in-frame clones and lacks some. The sample lists tens of thousands of clones, roughly 94% occurring once. Thymic resections from corrective heart surgery supplied the tissue. Trimming removed 4 bases from V and 0 bases from J, with 17 bases in between. The CDR3 is made up of 17 amino acids. The V gene's germline CDR1 is MNHEY and CDR2 SMNVEV (reference sequence). The chain combines TRBV27 with TRBJ2-3, with D tentatively TRBD1 or TRBD2 (5 bases each). The sequence came from a girl less than two years old with a congenital heart defect but otherwise immunologically healthy. Sequencing was performed on thymus tissue. The CDR3 loop is CASSSLAWDVSTDTQYF. Here the CDR3 DNA reads TGTGCCAGCAGTTCCCTCGCCTGGGACGTAAGCACAGATACGCAGTATTTT.